One and the same sample provided the 4 T cell receptor beta chains below, sequenced in a study of CD8 T cells in ankylosing spondylitis. One entry per CDR3 protein, called by TCRdb with MiXCR from the 5' RACE reads. The sample has roughly 40,000 distinct CDR3 sequences, 4% seen once. Sequencing was done on a sample of blood, either unsorted or a sorted T cell fraction (not recorded which). The receptors were sampled from a female donor with ankylosing spondylitis or in good health (not recorded which).

This clonotype was observed at least ten times. The chain links TRBV9 to TRBJ2-5, with TRBD2 as a possible D gene (7 bases). V was pared by 2 bases and J by 10 bases, with 18 bases between. This CDR3 has 14 residues. CDR1 is SGDLS, CDR2 YYNGEE, per germline. CDR3 bases: TGTGCCAGCAGCGTTCGGGCGGGGGCCTACGTCCAGTACTTC. Residues: CASSVRAGAYVQYF.

This clonotype was counted only a few times. This chain uses TRBV9 with TRBJ2-7, with D possibly matching TRBD2 (5 bases). This CDR3 region has 16 residues. In germline, CDR1 is SGDLS, CDR2 YYNGEE. Deletions cut 0 bases from V and 5 bases from J, with 18 bases between. CDR3 DNA sequence: TGTGCCAGCAGCGTAGATCCGGGGATAGTTGGCAACGAGCAGTACTTC. It yields the protein CASSVDPGIVGNEQYF.

This clonotype was seen many times. J is TRBJ1-1 and V is TRBV9; D remains ambiguous. CDR3 length equals 12 residues. Looked up from germline, CDR1 is SGDLS and CDR2 is YYNGEE. Trimming pared 2 bases from V and 6 bases from J, leaving 8 bases between. CDR3 amino acids: CASSVAGAEAFF. The CDR3 DNA reads as TGTGCCAGCAGCGTGGCAGGAGCTGAAGCTTTCTTT.

In this sample, this clonotype turned up many times. V gene TRBV9 combines with J gene TRBJ2-3; 12 bases match TRBD2. J lost 6 bases, V lost 3 bases, and 8 bases had no gene match. CDR1 and CDR2 (germline): SGDLS, YYNGEE. This CDR3 contains 16 residues. The CDR3 DNA sequence: TGTGCCAGCAGCGCAGGACTAGCGGGGTCGTCGGATACGCAGTATTTT. Its translation is CASSAGLAGSSDTQYF.